This T cell receptor beta chain is drawn from a study of identical twins. This clonotype was observed at least ten times. TCRdb analysed the 5' RACE reads with MiXCR anew, one entry per CDR3 protein. The repertoire holds 200,000 to 250,000 distinct CDR3 sequences, over 12% seen once, with 8.8% in the top ten. This receptor was identified in a young woman in good health. What was sequenced was memory (CD45RO+) T cells sorted from blood.

CDR3 region: CASSPGDLQETQYF. CDR3 sequence (DNA): TGTGCCAGCAGCCCAGGGGACCTTCAAGAGACCCAGTACTTC. The J gene is TRBJ2-5, the V gene TRBV3-1; D might be TRBD1 (6 bases). The CDR3 contains 14 residues. Germline-derived CDR1 and CDR2 are LGHDT and YNNKEL (reference sequence). V lost 4 bases to trimming and J lost 2 bases, with 11 bases between them.